Sequencing of this T cell receptor beta chain was carried out in a study of cytomegalovirus exposure and HLA in healthy donors. Study-wide results and caveats: There were 150 to 200 TCR beta chains listed as cytomegalovirus-associated. The authors assumed roughly uniform sequencing depth across donors for presence/absence analyses. In a later analysis, TCR association rates varied by HLA locus: DRB1 most, HLA-C fewest. Links to common viral pathogens appeared, in a later analysis, for several of the most significant clusters.

About this clone: As yet, its antigen is unknown. Other DNA sequences in this specimen translate into the identical CDR3.

Amplification used 60 Vbeta primers and 13 Jbeta primers. Libraries were prepared by immunoSEQ multiplex PCR; TCRdb keeps only in-frame clonotypes and omits some of them. The sample table sets out nearly 35,000 clones. The sequenced material came from PBMCs. The clonotype comes from a woman between 40 and 55 years old in good health and CMV-seropositive.

CDR3 protein: CASSLGGGQPQHF. The CDR3 nucleotides are TGTGCCAGCAGCTTAGGAGGGGGCCAGCCCCAGCATTTT. This chain links TRBV7-9 with TRBJ1-5, with TRBD1 matching over 7 bases. The CDR3 is 13 residues long. Germline CDR1 SEHNR, CDR2 FQNEAQ (reference sequence). V shed 1 base, J shed 7 bases, and the junction held 1 base outside the gene matches. The whole variable domain, filled in from reference TRBV7-9 and TRBJ1-5, reads DTGVSQNPRHKITKRGQNVTFRCDPISEHNRLYWYRQTLGQGPEFLTYFQNEAQLEKSRLLSDRFSAERPKGSFSTLEIQRTEQGDSAMYLCASSLGGGQPQHFGDGTRLSIL.